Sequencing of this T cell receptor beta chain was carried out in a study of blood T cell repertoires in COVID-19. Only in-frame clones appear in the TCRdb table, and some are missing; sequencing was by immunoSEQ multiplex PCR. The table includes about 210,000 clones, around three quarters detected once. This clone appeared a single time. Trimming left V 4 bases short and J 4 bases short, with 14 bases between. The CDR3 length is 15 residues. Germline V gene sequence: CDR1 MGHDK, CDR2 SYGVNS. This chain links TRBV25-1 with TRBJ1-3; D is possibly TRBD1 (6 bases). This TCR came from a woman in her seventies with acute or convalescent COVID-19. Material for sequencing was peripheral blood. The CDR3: CASSVTTGQGNTIYF. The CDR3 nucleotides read TGTGCCAGCAGTGTAACCACAGGGCAAGGAAACACCATATATTTT.